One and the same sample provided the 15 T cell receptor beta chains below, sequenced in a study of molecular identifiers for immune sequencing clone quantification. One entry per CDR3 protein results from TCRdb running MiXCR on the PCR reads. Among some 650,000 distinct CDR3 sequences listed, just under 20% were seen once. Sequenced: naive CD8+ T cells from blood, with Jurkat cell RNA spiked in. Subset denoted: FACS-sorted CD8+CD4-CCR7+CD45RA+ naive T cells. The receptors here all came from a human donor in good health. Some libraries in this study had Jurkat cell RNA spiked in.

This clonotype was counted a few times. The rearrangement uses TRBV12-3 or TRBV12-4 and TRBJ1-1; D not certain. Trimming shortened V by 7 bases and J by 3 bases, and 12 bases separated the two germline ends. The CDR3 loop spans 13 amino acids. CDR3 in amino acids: CASTEGLDTEAFF. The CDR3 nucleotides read TGTGCCAGCACTGAGGGATTAGACACTGAAGCTTTCTTT.

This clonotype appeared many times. CDR3 sequence (DNA): TGTGCCAGCACCCATGGGACTAGCACAGATACGCAGTATTTT. It codes for CASTHGTSTDTQYF. V and J are TRBV7-9 and TRBJ2-3; D is possibly TRBD2 (6 bases). V lost 7 bases to trimming and J lost 0 bases, with 11 bases between them. Looked up from germline, CDR1 is SEHNR and CDR2 is FQNEAQ (reference sequence). CDR3 length: 14 amino acids.

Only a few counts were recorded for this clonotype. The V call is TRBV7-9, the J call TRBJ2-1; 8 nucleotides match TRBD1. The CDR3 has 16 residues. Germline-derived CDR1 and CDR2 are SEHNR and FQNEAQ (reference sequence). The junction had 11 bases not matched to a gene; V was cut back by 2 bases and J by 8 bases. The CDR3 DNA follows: TGTGCCAGCAGCTTATGGGCCACACAGGGGGATCATGAGCAGTTCTTC. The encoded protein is CASSLWATQGDHEQFF.

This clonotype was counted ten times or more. Written as DNA, the CDR3 is TGTGCCAGCAGCCCGGGACTAGCCCCCTACGAGCAGTACTTC. Protein: CASSPGLAPYEQYF. The chain uses TRBV11-2 and TRBJ2-7; 9 bases align to TRBD2. Trimming took 5 bases from V and 2 from J; bases not matched to a gene: 4. CDR1 is SGHAT and CDR2 is FQNNGV in the germline V gene. This CDR3 spans 14 amino acids.

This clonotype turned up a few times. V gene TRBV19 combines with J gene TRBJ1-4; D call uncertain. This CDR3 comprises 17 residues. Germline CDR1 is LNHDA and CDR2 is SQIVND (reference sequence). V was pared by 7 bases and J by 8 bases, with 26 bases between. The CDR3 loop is CASTNSGGNPLGEKLFF. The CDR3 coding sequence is TGTGCCAGTACCAACAGCGGAGGTAATCCCCTGGGGGAAAAACTGTTTTTT.

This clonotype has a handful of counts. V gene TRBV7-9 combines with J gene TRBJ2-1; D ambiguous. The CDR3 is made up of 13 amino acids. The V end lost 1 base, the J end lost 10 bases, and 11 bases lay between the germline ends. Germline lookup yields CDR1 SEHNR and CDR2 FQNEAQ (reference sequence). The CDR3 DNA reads TGTGCCAGCAGCTTAGACGTACCCGGGGAGCAGTTCTTC. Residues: CASSLDVPGEQFF.

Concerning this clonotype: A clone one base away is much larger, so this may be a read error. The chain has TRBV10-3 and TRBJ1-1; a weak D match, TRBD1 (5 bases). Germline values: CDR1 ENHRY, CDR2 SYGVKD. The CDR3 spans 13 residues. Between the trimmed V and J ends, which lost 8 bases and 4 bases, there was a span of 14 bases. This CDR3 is CAIVGPPPTEAFF. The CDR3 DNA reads TGTGCCATCGTGGGACCCCCTCCCACTGAAGCTTTCTTT.

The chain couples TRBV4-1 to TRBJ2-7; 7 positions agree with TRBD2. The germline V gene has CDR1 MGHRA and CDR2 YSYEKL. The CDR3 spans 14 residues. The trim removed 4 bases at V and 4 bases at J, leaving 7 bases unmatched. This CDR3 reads CASSPGTNGYEQYF. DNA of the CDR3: TGCGCCAGCAGCCCAGGGACTAACGGTTACGAGCAGTACTTC.

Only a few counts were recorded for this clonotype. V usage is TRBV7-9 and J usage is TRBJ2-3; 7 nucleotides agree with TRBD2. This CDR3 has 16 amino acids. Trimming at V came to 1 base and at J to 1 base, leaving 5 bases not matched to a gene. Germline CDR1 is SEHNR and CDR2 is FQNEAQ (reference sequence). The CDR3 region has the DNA TGTGCCAGCAGCTTAGTTCGGGGGGTTGGCACAGATACGCAGTATTTT. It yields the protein CASSLVRGVGTDTQYF.

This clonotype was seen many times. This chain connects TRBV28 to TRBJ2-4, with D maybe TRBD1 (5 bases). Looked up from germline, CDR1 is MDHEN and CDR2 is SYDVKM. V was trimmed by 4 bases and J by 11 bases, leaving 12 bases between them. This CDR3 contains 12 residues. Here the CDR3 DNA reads TGTGCCAGCAGTTCCGATGGACAACTTCAGTACTTC. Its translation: CASSSDGQLQYF.

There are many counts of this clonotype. For the CDR3, the DNA is TGCGCCAGCAGCCTTTCAGGACAGGGGCTCACAGATACGCAGTATTTT. It is translated as CASSLSGQGLTDTQYF. The chain combines TRBV4-1 with TRBJ2-3; 9 bases align to TRBD1. The CDR3 sequence is 16 residues long. Trimming removed 4 bases from V and 2 bases from J; junction bases left unmatched: 7. Per germline, CDR1 MGHRA and CDR2 YSYEKL.

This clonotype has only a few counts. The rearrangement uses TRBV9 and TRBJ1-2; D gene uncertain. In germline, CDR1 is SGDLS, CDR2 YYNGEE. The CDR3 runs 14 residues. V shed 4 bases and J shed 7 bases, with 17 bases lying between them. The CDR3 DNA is TGTGCCAGCAGCCCCGGATTCAGACGGGGTGGCTACACCTTC. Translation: CASSPGFRRGGYTF.

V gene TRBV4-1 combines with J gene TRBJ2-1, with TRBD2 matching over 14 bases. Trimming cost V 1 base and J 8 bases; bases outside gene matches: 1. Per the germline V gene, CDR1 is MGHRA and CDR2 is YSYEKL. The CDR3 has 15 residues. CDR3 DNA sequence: TGCGCCAGCAGCCAAGGACTAGCGGGAGGGTATGAGCAGTTCTTC. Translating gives CASSQGLAGGYEQFF.

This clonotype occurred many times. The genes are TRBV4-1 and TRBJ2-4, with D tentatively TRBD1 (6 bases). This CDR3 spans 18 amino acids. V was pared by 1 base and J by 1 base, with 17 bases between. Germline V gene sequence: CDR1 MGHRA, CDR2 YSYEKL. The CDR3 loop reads CASSQGAQGSGAKNIQYF. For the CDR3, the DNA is TGCGCCAGCAGCCAAGGGGCCCAGGGGTCCGGGGCCAAAAACATTCAGTACTTC.

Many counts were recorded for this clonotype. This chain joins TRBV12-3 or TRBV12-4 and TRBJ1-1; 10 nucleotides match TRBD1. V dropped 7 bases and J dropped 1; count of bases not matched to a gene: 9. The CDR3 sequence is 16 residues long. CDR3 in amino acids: CASKSSRQGANTEAFF. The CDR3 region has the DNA TGTGCCAGCAAGTCCTCACGACAGGGGGCGAACACTGAAGCTTTCTTT.